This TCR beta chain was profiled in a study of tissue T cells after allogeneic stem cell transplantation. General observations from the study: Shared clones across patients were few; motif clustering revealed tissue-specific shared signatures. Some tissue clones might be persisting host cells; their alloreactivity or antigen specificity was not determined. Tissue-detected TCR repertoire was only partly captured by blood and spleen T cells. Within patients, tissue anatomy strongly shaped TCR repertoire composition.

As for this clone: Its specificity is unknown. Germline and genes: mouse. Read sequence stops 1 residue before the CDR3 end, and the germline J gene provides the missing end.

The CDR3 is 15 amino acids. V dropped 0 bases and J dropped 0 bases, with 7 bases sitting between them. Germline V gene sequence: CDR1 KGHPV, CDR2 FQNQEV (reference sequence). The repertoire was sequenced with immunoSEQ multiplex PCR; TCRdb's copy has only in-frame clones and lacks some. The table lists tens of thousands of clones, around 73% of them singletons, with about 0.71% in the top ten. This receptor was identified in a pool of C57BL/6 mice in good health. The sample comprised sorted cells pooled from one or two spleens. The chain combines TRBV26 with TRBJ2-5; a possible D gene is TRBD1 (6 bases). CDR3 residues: CASSLSGHNQDTQYF. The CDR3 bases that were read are TGTGCCAGCAGTCTGTCGGGACATAACCAAGACACCCAGTAC. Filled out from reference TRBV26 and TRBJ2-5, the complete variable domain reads NSKVIQTPRYLVKGQGQKAKMRCIPEKGHPVVFWYQQNKNNEFKFLINFQNQEVLQQIDMTEKRFSAECPSNSPCSLEIQSSEAGDSALYLCASSLSGHNQDTQYFGPGTRLLVL.